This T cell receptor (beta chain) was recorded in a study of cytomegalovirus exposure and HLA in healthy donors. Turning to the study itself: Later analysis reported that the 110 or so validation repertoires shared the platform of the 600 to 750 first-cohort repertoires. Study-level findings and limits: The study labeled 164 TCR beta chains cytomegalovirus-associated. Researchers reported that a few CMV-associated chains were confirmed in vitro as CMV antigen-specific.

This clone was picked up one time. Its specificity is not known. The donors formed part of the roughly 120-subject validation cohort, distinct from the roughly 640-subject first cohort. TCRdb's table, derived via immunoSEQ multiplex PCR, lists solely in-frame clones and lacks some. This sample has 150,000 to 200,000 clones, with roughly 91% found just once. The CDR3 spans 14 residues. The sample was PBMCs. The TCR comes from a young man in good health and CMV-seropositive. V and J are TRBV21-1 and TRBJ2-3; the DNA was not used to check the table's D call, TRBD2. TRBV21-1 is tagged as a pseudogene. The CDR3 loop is CASTAAISTDTQYF. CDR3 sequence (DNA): TGTGCCAGCACAGCGGCTATTAGCACAGATACGCAGTATTTT.